Listed below are T cell receptor beta chains from one sample, sequenced in a study of T cell repertoires in cytomegalovirus infection. TCRdb re-analysed the reads in MiXCR, keeping a single row per CDR3 protein. The sample carries almost 550,000 distinct CDR3 sequences, approximately 16% recorded once. Material: CD8+ T cells from PBMCs. These receptor sequences come from a human donor in good health (CMV status not recorded). Some clones in this sample may be carry-over from other donors' samples. CDR3s include the opening cysteine and the closing phenylalanine or tryptophan. The D gene is left open where the match is weak. Only part of the rows carry a size: once, few, many, or a class if the clone is expanded.

TRBV2	few	TRBJ1-2	TRBD1	TGTGCCAGCAGTGGGTTTAGGGACAGCGGCTATGGCTACACCTTC	CASSGFRDSGYGYTF
TRBV3-1	NA	TRBJ1-5	NA	TGTGCCAGCAACCTTCACAAAGGACAATATAGCAATCAGCCCCAGCATTTT	CASNLHKGQYSNQPQHF
TRBV28	many	TRBJ1-4	NA	TGTGCCAGCAGCCAAATGCCTCCGAGGATCGGAAAACTGTTTTTT	CASSQMPPRIGKLFF
TRBV19	few	TRBJ1-3	NA	TGTGCCAGTAGCAAACCGACAGAAGCTGGAAACACCATATATTTT	CASSKPTEAGNTIYF
TRBV27	NA	TRBJ2-7	NA	TGTGCCACCACGGACGCTAGGGGTACCGAGCAGTACTTC	CATTDARGTEQYF
TRBV7-3	many	TRBJ2-1	NA	TGTGCCAGCAGCCCTACTGGGGGGACGACAACGTACAATGAGCAGTTCTTC	CASSPTGGTTTYNEQFF
TRBV27	few	TRBJ2-4	NA	TGTGCCAGCAGCCCCCTTATAGGCGACATTCAGTACTTC	CASSPLIGDIQYF
TRBV10-2	NA	TRBJ2-5	NA	TGCGCCAGCAGTGAGCACTTATTACGGGGTTCCCAAGAGACCCAGTACTTC	CASSEHLLRGSQETQYF
TRBV13	NA	TRBJ2-7	NA	TGTGCCAGCAGCTCCGGACGGAGATCCTACGAGCAGTACTTC	CASSSGRRSYEQYF
TRBV7-9	NA	TRBJ1-5	NA	TGTGCCAGCAGCGACTGGCCGAATACAAGCCAGCCCCAGCATTTT	CASSDWPNTSQPQHF
TRBV12-3/TRBV12-4	NA	TRBJ2-3	NA	TGTGCCAGCAGCATTAATAGCGGAGGAAGCACAGATACGCAGTATTTT	CASSINSGGSTDTQYF
TRBV6-1	many	TRBJ1-2	NA	TGTGCCAGCAGTCCTTTGGGCGGGCGGGACATTAACTATGGCTACACCTTC	CASSPLGGRDINYGYTF
TRBV6-5	many	TRBJ2-5	NA	TGTGCCACTTTAGGGGCGGACACCAAAGAGACCCAGTACTTC	CATLGADTKETQYF
TRBV30	NA	TRBJ2-2	TRBD2	TGTGCCTGGCTGGGACTAAACACCGGGGAGCTGTTTTTT	CAWLGLNTGELFF
TRBV19	NA	TRBJ1-1	NA	TGTGCCAGTAGTATTGGAGAGGGTAACACTGAAGCTTTCTTT	CASSIGEGNTEAFF
TRBV7-9	NA	TRBJ2-7	NA	TGTGCCAGCAGCCGACATACGAGCGACGAGCAGTACTTC	CASSRHTSDEQYF
TRBV6-5	NA	TRBJ2-3	TRBD2	TGTGCCAGCAGTCCCACCTTAGGGCGGGGGGGGGATACGCAGTATTTT	CASSPTLGRGGDTQYF
TRBV5-1	NA	TRBJ2-4	TRBD2	TGCGCCAGCAGGACTAGCGGGGGTAAAAACATTCAGTACTTC	CASRTSGGKNIQYF
TRBV11-2	many	TRBJ2-7	NA	TGTGCCAGCAGCTTAGCCAGCCCTACCACCTACGAGCAGTACTTC	CASSLASPTTYEQYF
TRBV5-1	NA	TRBJ2-1	TRBD1	TGCGCCAGCGGTATGACAGGGCAGATTTACAATGAGCAGTTCTTC	CASGMTGQIYNEQFF
TRBV7-9	NA	TRBJ2-3	NA	TGTGCCAGCAGCTTAGCGGCCCTCAGGGACCCCATCACAGATACGCAGTATTTT	CASSLAALRDPITDTQYF
TRBV12-5	few	TRBJ2-2	NA	TGTGCTAGTGCCGCGAACACCGGGGAGCTGTTTTTT	CASAANTGELFF
TRBV12-3/TRBV12-4	many	TRBJ2-3	TRBD2	TGTGCTACCTCGACTAGCGGGGGGGCGTTTAGCACAGATACGCAGTATTTT	CATSTSGGAFSTDTQYF
TRBV11-2	many	TRBJ1-6	NA	TGTGCCAGCAGCTTAGAATCCCCCGACGGCTATAATTCACCCCTCCACTTT	CASSLESPDGYNSPLHF
TRBV4-1	NA	TRBJ1-6	NA	TGCGCCAGCAGCCAAGTGGACACTTCAAGGTCACCCCTCCACTTT	CASSQVDTSRSPLHF
TRBV6-6	few	TRBJ1-4	NA	TGTGCCAGCATTACTTCGGACGGAGTTGAGGAAAAACTGTTTTTT	CASITSDGVEEKLFF
TRBV4-1	many	TRBJ1-1	NA	TGCGCCAGCAGCCAATACGACCGGACAGATATCAACACTGAAGCTTTCTTT	CASSQYDRTDINTEAFF
TRBV11-1	many	TRBJ2-2	TRBD1	TGTGCCAGCAGCTTACCCTCCGGGACAGCCACCGGGGAGCTGTTTTTT	CASSLPSGTATGELFF
TRBV9	few	TRBJ1-1	TRBD1	TGTGCCAGCAGCACGGCCCCCGACAGGGACACTGAAGCTTTCTTT	CASSTAPDRDTEAFF
TRBV7-6	many	TRBJ2-1	TRBD2	TGTGCCAGCAGCTTAGCGGGAGGGGACAATGAGCAGTTCTTC	CASSLAGGDNEQFF
TRBV7-8	NA	TRBJ1-1	NA	TGTGCCAGCAGCTTAGGACAGTATTACACTGAAGCTTTCTTT	CASSLGQYYTEAFF
TRBV11-2	many	TRBJ2-7	NA	TGTGCCAGCAGCTTAGGCAGGGTCTACGAGCAGTACTTC	CASSLGRVYEQYF
TRBV12-3/TRBV12-4	many	TRBJ1-1	NA	TGTGCCAGCAGCCTAGACAGGCGAATGAACACTGAAGCTTTCTTT	CASSLDRRMNTEAFF
TRBV24-1	few	TRBJ2-5	TRBD2	TGTGCCACCAGTGATTTGGCTAGCGGGGAAGAGACCCAGTACTTC	CATSDLASGEETQYF
TRBV27	NA	TRBJ1-5	NA	TGTGCCAGCAGTTCTGCTCAGGGTTTCAATCAGCCCCAGCATTTT	CASSSAQGFNQPQHF
TRBV7-3	many	TRBJ2-5	NA	TGTGCCAGCAGCGTGGAACTAGCAGAGACCCAGTACTTC	CASSVELAETQYF
TRBV4-2	many	TRBJ2-5	NA	TGTGCCAGCAGCCAAGGACAGGCACAAGAGACCCAGTACTTC	CASSQGQAQETQYF
TRBV12-3/TRBV12-4	many	TRBJ2-2	TRBD2	TGTGCCAGCACCTCTGGCGGGGGGGCCGGGGAGCTGTTTTTT	CASTSGGGAGELFF
TRBV7-8	NA	TRBJ1-3	NA	TGTGCCAGCAGCCCGGAACCCCCGGGGGCGCCCGGAAACACCATATATTTT	CASSPEPPGAPGNTIYF
TRBV2	NA	TRBJ1-2	NA	TGTGCCAGCCCGGGTGTGGGGGGGAATGGCTACACCTTC	CASPGVGGNGYTF
TRBV27	many	TRBJ2-7	TRBD1	TGTGCCAGCAGTCCACGGGACAGGGGCGTCTCCTACGAGCAGTACTTC	CASSPRDRGVSYEQYF
TRBV12-3/TRBV12-4	few	TRBJ1-1	NA	TGTGCCAGCAGTTCACCCCCCGGCAGGAAACTGAACACTGAAGCTTTCTTT	CASSSPPGRKLNTEAFF